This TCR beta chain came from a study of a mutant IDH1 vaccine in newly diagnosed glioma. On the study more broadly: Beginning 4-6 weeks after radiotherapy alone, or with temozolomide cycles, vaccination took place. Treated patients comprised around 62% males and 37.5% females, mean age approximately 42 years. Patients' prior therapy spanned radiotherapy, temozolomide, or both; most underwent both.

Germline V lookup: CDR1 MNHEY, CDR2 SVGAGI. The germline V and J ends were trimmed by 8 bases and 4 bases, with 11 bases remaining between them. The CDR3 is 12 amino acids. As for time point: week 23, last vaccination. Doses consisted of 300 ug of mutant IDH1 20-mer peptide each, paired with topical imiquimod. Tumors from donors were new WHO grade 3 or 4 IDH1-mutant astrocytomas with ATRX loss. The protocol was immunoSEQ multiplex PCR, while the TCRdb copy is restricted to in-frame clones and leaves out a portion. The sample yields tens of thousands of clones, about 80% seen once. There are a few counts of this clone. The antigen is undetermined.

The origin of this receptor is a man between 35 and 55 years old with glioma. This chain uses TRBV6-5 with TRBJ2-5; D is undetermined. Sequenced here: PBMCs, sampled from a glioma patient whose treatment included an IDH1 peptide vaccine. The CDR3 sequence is CASGGFLETQYF. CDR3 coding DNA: TGTGCCAGCGGTGGATTTCTAGAGACCCAGTACTTC.